The rows below give T cell receptor beta chains drawn from one sample of a study of blood T cells in healthy people across ages. One entry per CDR3 protein results from TCRdb running MiXCR on the 5' RACE reads. The sample consists of 650,000 to 950,000 distinct CDR3 sequences, approximately 48% of them appearing once. The sample taken for sequencing was blood. Receptors originate from a man between 60 and 75 years old in good health. CDR3s leave out the opening cysteine and the closing phenylalanine or tryptophan. The order of the fields is V gene, clone size, CDR3 protein. Clone size is shown for a subset of rows, as once, few, many or a class of expanded clone.

TRBV12-3/TRBV12-4,once,ASSTAGTGGYGYT
TRBV7-9,few,ASSLSGARTDTQY
TRBV12-3/TRBV12-4,.,ASSPGGLEAF
TRBV28,.,ASRRTERYNSPLH
TRBV6-6,.,ASSYLGYSYEQY
TRBV7-2,few,ASKFPGGLQF
TRBV9,.,ASSVGGTGPDTQY
TRBV3-1,.,ASSPMTASTETQY
TRBV7-9,.,ASSSSGQGLYGYT
TRBV4-3,.,ASSQDEGGAYYGYT
TRBV4-1,.,ASSRYRNQPQH
TRBV27,few,ASSPDRISYNSPLH
TRBV5-8,few,ASSFGLRNQPQH
TRBV9,.,ASSPSRGPNNEQF
TRBV15,few,ATSVLFGENTGELF
TRBV5-1,few,ASSLGAEGPYGYT
TRBV7-8,.,ASSDRGFGYEQY
TRBV28,few,ASSLFGKGGVGEQF
TRBV30,.,AWTGNHVAKNIQY
TRBV6-2/TRBV6-3,.,ASSYLAPGTDTQY
TRBV4-1,.,ASNLGQGLGDEQY
TRBV18,.,ASSPGLQNQPQH
TRBV7-9,.,ASHPGSTDTQY
TRBV18,.,ASSPTGVQNIQY
TRBV12-3/TRBV12-4,few,ASTQLIGVEQF
TRBV7-9,.,ASRDTGGFSGELF
TRBV7-8,few,ASSLVGPGGSYEQY
TRBV28,.,ASSRRLTGKGQPQH
TRBV7-2,.,ASSVGLAETQY
TRBV6-2/TRBV6-3,.,ASMRQPYEQY
TRBV12-3/TRBV12-4,few,ASSLRTGGFGEQY
TRBV7-2,many,ASSHPTSWYEQY
TRBV14,.,ASSQDPRVWTQY
TRBV20-1,.,SARDTSGSPGEQY
TRBV20-1,.,SARAERGIGEQY
TRBV7-2,.,ASRRDVRTLNEQF
TRBV20-1,few,SAWAWDQSSYEQY
TRBV18,.,ASSPYGGGRETQY
TRBV20-1,.,SDRDRASYEQY
TRBV24-1,.,ATSDQTSADTQY
TRBV6-2/TRBV6-3,.,ASKRSSETQY
TRBV27,.,ASSLLITDTQY
TRBV7-9,few,ASSLAGPSGANVLT
TRBV20-1,.,SARDPAGGTDTQY
TRBV20-1,.,SARLAGLETQY
TRBV6-1,.,ASRFGGETKNIQY
TRBV3-1,.,ASRFTHRRPDTQY
TRBV2,few,ASSTELAGGTDTQY
TRBV2,.,ASSEERAGGTRQF
TRBV6-2/TRBV6-3,.,ASSLGTTGPNTEAF
TRBV11-2,.,ASSLKTGQATSGANVLT
TRBV7-3,.,ASSLKFERGVHEQY
TRBV4-1,many,ASSRSGQASGTSGGNTIY
TRBV2,.,ASSESEGNTEAF
TRBV27,few,ASSFYRPGQGEETQY
TRBV12-3/TRBV12-4,once,ASNQGWLDTQY
TRBV20-1,.,SARGQRGGNQPQH
TRBV7-9,few,ASSLSWDRTFNEQY
TRBV9,.,ASSTVGSGANVPT